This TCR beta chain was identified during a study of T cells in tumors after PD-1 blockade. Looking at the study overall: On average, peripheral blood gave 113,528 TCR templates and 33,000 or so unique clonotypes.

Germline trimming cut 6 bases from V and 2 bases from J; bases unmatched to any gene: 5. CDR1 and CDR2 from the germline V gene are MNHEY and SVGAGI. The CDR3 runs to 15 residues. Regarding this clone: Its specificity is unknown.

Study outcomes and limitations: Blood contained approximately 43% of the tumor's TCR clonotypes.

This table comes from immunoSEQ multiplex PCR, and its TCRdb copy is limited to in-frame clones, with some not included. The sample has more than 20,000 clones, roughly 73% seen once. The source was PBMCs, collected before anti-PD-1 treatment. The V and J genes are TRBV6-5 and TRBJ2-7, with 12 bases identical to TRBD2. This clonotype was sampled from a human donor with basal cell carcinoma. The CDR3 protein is CASRQTSGSPYEQYF. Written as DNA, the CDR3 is TGTGCCAGCAGACAGACTAGCGGGAGCCCCTACGAGCAGTACTTC.